This TCR beta chain was recovered during a study of cytomegalovirus exposure and HLA in healthy donors. About the research overall: Of the donors genotyped, 398 in all, 75% to 90% fell in the Caucasian-associated ancestry cluster.

In the PCR, 60 Vbeta and 13 Jbeta primers were used. Some clones are missing from TCRdb's copy, which holds only in-frame ones; the method was immunoSEQ multiplex PCR. This table holds under 200,000 clones, about 80% found once. The CDR3 has 15 residues. The V and J ends lost 6 bases and 4 bases, in that order; junction bases with no gene match: 4. Germline V gene sequence: CDR1 MDHEN, CDR2 SYDVKM. Concerning this clone itself: Its antigen is undetermined.

Study-level findings and limits: Altogether, 150 to 200 TCR beta chains were recorded as cytomegalovirus-associated.

This clonotype originated in a woman aged 25 to 39 in good health and CMV-seropositive. The sequenced material came from PBMCs. V gene TRBV28 combines with J gene TRBJ2-3; 13 bases line up with TRBD2. The chain's CDR3 is CASSQGLAGADTQYF. DNA of the CDR3: TGTGCCAGCAGCCAAGGACTAGCGGGGGCAGATACGCAGTATTTT. The full variable domain, rest sourced from reference TRBV28 and TRBJ2-3, is DVKVTQSSRYLVKRTGEKVFLECVQDMDHENMFWYRQDPGLGLRLIYFSYDVKMKEKGDIPEGYSVSREKKERFSLILESASTNQTSMYLCASSQGLAGADTQYFGPGTRLTVL.